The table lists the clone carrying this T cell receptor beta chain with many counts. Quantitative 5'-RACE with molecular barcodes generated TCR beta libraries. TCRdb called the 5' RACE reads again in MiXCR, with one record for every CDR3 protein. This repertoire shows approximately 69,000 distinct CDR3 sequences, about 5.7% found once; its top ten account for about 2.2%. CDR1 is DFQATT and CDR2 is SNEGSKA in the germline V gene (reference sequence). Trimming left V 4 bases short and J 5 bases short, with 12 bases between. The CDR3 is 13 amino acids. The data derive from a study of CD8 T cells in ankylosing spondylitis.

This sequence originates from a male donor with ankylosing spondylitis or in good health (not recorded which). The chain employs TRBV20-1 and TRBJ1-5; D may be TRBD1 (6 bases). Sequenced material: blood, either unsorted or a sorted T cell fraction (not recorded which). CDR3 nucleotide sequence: TGCAGTGCTACTTCACAGGGAGATCAGCCCCAGCATTTT. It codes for CSATSQGDQPQHF.